The sequence of this TCR beta chain was determined in a study of shared clonotypes between healthy human individuals. For every subset, genomic DNA was evenly distributed across several immunoSEQ plates. Sequenced by immunoSEQ multiplex PCR; TCRdb stores in-frame clones only, minus some. Among about 520,000 clones listed, 78% were seen once. The J segment lost 0 bases and the V segment lost 6 bases, leaving 5 bases of the junction unmatched. The CDR3 extends over 15 amino acids. The germline V gene has CDR1 SNHLY and CDR2 FYNNEI. The sample consisted of PBMCs. This chain uses TRBV2 with TRBJ2-1; 7 positions match TRBD2. This receptor was identified in a woman aged 40 to 50 in good health. Some clones in this sample may be carry-over from other donors' samples. CDR3: CASRRLADSYNEQFF. CDR3 nucleotides: TGTGCCAGCAGACGGCTAGCGGACTCCTACAATGAGCAGTTCTTC.